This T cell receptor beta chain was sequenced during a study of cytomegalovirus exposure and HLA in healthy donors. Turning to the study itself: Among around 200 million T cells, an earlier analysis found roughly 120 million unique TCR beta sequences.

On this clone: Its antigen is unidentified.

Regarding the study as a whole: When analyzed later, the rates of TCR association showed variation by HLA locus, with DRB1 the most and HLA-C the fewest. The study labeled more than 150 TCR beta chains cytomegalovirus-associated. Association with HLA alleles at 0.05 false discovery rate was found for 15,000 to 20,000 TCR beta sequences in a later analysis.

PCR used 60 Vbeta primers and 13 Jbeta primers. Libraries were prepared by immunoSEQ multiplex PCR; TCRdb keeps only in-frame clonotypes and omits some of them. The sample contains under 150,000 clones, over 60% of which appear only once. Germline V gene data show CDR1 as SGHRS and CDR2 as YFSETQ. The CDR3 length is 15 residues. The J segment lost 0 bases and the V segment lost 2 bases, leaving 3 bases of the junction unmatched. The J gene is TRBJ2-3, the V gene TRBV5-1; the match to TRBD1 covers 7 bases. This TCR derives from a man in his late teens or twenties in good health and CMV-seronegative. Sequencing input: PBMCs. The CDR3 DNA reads TGCGCCAGCAGCTTCGGGACAGCTAGCACAGATACGCAGTATTTT. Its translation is CASSFGTASTDTQYF. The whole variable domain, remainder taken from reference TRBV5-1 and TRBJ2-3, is KAGVTQTPRYLIKTRGQQVTLSCSPISGHRSVSWYQQTPGQGLQFLFEYFSETQRNKGNFPGRFSGRQFSNSRSEMNVSTLELGDSALYLCASSFGTASTDTQYFGPGTRLTVL.